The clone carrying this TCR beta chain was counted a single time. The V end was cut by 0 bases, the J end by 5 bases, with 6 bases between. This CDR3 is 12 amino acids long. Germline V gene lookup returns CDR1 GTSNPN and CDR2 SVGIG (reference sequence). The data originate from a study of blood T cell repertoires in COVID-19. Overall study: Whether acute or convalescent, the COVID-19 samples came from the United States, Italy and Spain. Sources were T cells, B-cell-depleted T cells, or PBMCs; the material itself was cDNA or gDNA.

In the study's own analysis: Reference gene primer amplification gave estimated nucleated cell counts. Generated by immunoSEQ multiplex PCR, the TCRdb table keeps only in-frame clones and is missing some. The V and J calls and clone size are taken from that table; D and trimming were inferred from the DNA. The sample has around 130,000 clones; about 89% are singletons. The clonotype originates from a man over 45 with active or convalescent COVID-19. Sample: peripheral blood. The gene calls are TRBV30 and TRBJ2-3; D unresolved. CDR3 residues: CAWSVHLDTQYF. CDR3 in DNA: TGTGCCTGGAGTGTACATTTAGATACGCAGTATTTT.